This T cell receptor beta chain was sequenced for a study of blood T cells in healthy people across ages. For the study at large: About one barcoded beta molecule was captured per two T cells (by template switching).

In regard to this clonotype: Its specificity is not known.

Through a sample-barcoded 5' primer and a J-beta primer mix, a second PCR was run for about 6 to 11 cycles. TCRdb re-called the 5' RACE reads through MiXCR, storing one row per CDR3 protein. Of some 900,000 distinct CDR3 sequences listed, under 50% are singletons. Per germline, CDR1 MGHRA and CDR2 YSYEKL. There are 16 residues in the CDR3. The V gene end was trimmed by 2 bases and the J gene end by 11 bases; junction bases not matched to a gene: 17. Notes on the study in general: The CMV status of each donor remained undetermined, and this could have confounded shifts in expanded clonotypes. Estimated diversity, derived from one million T cells, was regarded as an underestimate.

The sequence came from a young man in good health. The chain carries TRBV4-1 and TRBJ2-5, with 7 bases fitting TRBD1. The sequenced sample consisted of blood. The CDR3 DNA sequence: TGCGCCAGCAGCCAACCAAGGACAGGCTCCCACAATGAGCAGTACTTC. This sequence encodes CASSQPRTGSHNEQYF.